The present T cell receptor (beta chain) was sequenced within a study of T cell changes during pregnancy in multiple sclerosis. Trimming removed 2 bases from V and 4 bases from J, with 8 bases in between. The CDR3 spans 14 residues. Germline CDR1 and CDR2: SEHNR and FQNEAQ (reference sequence). TCRdb's copy holds only in-frame clones and misses some; the assay was immunoSEQ multiplex PCR. In the table there are around 62,000 clones, 90% of which are singletons. The clonotype originates from a female donor with multiple sclerosis, enrolled in a pregnancy study. The sample was peripheral blood, taken in the third trimester of pregnancy. The chain joins TRBV7-9 to TRBJ2-2; D may be TRBD2 (6 bases). The CDR3 is CASSLNSGTGELFF. In DNA, the CDR3 is TGTGCCAGCAGCTTAAATAGCGGCACCGGGGAGCTGTTTTTT. Based on the CDR3 plus reference TRBV7-9 and TRBJ2-2, the full variable domain is DTGVSQNPRHKITKRGQNVTFRCDPISEHNRLYWYRQTLGQGPEFLTYFQNEAQLEKSRLLSDRFSAERPKGSFSTLEIQRTEQGDSAMYLCASSLNSGTGELFFGEGSRLTVL.